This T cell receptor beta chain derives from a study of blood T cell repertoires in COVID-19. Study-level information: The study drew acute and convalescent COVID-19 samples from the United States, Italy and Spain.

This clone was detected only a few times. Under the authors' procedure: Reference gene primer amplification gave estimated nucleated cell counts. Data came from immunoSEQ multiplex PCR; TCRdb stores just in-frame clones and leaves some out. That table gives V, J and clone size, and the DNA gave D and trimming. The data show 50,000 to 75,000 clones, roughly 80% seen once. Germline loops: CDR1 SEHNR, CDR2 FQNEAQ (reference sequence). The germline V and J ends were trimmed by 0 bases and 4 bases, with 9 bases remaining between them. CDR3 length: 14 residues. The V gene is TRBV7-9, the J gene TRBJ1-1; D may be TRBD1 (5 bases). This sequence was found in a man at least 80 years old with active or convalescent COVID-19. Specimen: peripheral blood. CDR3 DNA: TGTGCCAGCAGCTTAGCGAGCGGGGGCACTGAAGCTTTCTTT. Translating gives CASSLASGGTEAFF.